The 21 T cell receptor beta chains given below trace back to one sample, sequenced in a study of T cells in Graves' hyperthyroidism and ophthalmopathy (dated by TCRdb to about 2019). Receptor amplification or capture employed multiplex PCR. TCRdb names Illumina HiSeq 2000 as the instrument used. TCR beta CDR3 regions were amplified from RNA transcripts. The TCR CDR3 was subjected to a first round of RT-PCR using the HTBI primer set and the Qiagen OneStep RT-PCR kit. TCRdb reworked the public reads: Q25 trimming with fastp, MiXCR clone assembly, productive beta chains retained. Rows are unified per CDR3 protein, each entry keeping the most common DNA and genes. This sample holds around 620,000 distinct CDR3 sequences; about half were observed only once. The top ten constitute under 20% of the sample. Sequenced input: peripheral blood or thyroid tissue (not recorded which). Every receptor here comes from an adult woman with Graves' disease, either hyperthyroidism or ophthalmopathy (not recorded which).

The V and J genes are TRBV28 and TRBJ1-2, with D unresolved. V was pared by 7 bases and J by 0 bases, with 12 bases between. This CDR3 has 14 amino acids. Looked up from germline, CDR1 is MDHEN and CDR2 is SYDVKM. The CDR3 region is CASTPSASNYGYTF. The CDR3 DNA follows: TGTGCCAGCACCCCTTCGGCCTCTAACTATGGCTACACCTTC.

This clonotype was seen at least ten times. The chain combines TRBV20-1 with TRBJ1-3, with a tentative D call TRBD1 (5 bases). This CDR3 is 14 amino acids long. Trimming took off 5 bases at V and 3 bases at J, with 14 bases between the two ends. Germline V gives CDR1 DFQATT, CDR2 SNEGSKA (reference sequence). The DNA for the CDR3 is TGCAGTGCTGGGGGGGGAATGAATGGAAACACCATATATTTT. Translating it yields CSAGGGMNGNTIYF.

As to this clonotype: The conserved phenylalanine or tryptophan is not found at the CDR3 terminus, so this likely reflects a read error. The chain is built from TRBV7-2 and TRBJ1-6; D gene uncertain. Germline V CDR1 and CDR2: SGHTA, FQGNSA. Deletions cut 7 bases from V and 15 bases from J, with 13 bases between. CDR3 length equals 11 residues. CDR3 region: CASNKGADLHC. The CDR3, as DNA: TGTGCCAGCAATAAGGGCGCCGACCTCCACTGT.

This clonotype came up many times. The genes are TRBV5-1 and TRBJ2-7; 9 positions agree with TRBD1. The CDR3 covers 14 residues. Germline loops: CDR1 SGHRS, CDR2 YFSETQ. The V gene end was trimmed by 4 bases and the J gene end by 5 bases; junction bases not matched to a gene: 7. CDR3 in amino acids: CASSPDRGRDEQYF. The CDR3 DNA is TGCGCCAGCAGCCCCGACAGGGGGAGGGACGAGCAGTACTTC.

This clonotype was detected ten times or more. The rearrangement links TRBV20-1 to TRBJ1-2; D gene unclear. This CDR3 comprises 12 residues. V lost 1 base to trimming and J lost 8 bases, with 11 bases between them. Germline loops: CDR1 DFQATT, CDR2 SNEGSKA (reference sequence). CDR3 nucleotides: TGCAGTGCTAGAGCATCAGGCGGAGGCTACACCTTC. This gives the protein CSARASGGGYTF.

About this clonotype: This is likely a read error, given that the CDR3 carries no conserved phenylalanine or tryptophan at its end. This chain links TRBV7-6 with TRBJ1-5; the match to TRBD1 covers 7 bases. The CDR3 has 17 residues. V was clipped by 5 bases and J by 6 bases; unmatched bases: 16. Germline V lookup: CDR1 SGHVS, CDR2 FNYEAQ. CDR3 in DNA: TGTGCCAGCAGCCCCTCCCGCAGGACAGGCTACAGTCAGCCCCAGCATCTT. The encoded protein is CASSPSRRTGYSQPQHL.

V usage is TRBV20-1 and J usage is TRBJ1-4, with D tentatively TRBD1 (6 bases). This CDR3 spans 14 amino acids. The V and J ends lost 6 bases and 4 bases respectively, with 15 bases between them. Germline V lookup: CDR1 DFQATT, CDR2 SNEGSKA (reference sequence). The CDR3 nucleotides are TGCAGTGCCAGTGGACAGCTCAATAATGAAAAACTGTTTTTT. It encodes CSASGQLNNEKLFF.

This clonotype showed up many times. The CDR3 spells CASSQEERGGEKLFF. For the CDR3, the DNA is TGTGCCAGCAGCCAAGAAGAACGGGGGGGCGAAAAACTGTTTTTT. The chain combines TRBV4-2 with TRBJ1-4; weak D call: TRBD1 (6 bases). CDR1 and CDR2 (germline): LGHNA, YNFKEQ. Trimming shortened V by 0 bases and J by 8 bases, and 13 bases separated the two germline ends. The CDR3 consists of 15 residues.

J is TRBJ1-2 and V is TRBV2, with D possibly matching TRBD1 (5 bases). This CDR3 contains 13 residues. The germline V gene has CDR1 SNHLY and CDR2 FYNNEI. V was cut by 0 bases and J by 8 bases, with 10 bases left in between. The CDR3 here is CASSEAGAGGYTF. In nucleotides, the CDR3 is TGTGCCAGCAGTGAAGCAGGGGCGGGGGGCTACACCTTC.

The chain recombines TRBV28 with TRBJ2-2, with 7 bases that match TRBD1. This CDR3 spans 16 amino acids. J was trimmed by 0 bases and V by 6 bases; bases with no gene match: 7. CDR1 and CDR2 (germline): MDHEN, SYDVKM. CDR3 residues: CASRRPGGSNTGELFF. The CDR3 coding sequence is TGTGCCAGCAGAAGACCAGGGGGTTCGAACACCGGGGAGCTGTTTTTT.

CDR3 in DNA: TGTGCCAGCAGTTTACGGCTTGTCACCGGGGAGCTGTTTTTT. This sequence encodes CASSLRLVTGELFF. The rearrangement links TRBV2 to TRBJ2-2; D uncertain. The CDR3 has 14 residues. Germline V lookup: CDR1 SNHLY, CDR2 FYNNEI. V lost 5 bases and J 4 bases, leaving 11 bases between the germline ends.

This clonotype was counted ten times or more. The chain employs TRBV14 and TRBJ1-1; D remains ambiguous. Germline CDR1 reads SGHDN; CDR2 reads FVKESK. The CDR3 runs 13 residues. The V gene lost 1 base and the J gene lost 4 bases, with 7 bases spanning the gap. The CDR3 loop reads CASSQGLSTEAFF. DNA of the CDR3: TGTGCCAGCAGCCAAGGGTTAAGCACTGAAGCTTTCTTT.

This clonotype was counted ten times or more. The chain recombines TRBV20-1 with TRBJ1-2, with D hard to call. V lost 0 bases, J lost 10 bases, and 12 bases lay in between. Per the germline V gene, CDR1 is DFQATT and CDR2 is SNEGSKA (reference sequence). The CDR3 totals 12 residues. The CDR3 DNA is TGCAGTGCTAGAGATTTGAAGGCTGACTACACCTTC. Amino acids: CSARDLKADYTF.

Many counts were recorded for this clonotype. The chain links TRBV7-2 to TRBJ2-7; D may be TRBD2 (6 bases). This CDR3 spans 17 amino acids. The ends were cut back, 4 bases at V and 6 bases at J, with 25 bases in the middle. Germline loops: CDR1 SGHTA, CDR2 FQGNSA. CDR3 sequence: CASSWAGPGGVSGEQYF. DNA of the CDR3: TGTGCCAGCAGCTGGGCAGGCCCGGGCGGGGTGTCTGGCGAGCAGTACTTC.

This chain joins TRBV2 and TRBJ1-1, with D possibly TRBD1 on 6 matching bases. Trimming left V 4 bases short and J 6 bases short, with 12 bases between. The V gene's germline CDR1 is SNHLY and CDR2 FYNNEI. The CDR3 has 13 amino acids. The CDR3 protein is CASSGPGEPEAFF. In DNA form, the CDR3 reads TGTGCCAGCAGTGGGCCAGGGGAACCTGAAGCTTTCTTT.

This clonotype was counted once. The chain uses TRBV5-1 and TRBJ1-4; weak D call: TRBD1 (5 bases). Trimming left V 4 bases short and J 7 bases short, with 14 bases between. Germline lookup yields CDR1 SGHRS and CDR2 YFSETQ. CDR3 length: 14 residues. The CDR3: CASSQDDQGEKLFF. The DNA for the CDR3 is TGCGCCAGCAGCCAAGACGACCAGGGTGAAAAACTGTTTTTT.

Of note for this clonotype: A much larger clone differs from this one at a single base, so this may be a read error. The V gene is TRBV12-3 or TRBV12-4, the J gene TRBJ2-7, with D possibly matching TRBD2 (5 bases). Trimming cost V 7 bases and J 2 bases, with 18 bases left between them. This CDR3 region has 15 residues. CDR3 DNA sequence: TGTGCCAGCACTCCCGTACTCACGAGGGCCTACGAGCAGTACTTC. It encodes CASTPVLTRAYEQYF.

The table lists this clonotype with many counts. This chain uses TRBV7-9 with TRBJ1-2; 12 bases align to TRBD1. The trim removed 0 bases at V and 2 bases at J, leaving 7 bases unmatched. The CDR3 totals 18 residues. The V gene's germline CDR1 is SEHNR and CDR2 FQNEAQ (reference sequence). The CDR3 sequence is CASSLAVGDRGRNYGYTF. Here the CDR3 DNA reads TGTGCCAGCAGCTTAGCTGTGGGGGACAGGGGGCGGAACTATGGCTACACCTTC.

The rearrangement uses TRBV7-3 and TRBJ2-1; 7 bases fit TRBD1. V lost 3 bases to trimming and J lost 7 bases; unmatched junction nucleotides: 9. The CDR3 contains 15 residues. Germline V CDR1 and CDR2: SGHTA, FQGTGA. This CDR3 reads CASSLRQGVRNEQFF. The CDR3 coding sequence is TGTGCCAGCAGCTTGCGGCAGGGGGTTAGGAATGAGCAGTTCTTC.

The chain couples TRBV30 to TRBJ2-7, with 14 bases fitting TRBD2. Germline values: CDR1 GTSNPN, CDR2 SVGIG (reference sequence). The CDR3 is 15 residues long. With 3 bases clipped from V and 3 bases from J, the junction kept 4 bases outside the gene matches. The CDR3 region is CAWRGGLAGVYEQYF. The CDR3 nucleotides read TGTGCCTGGAGGGGGGGACTAGCGGGAGTCTACGAGCAGTACTTC.

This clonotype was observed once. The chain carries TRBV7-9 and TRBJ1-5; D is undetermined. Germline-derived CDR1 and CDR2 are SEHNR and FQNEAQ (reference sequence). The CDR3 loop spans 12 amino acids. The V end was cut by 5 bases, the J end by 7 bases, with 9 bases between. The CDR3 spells CASSLPRQPQHF. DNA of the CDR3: TGTGCCAGCAGCCTCCCTAGGCAGCCCCAGCATTTT. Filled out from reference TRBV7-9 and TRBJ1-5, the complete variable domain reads DTGVSQNPRHKITKRGQNVTFRCDPISEHNRLYWYRQTLGQGPEFLTYFQNEAQLEKSRLLSDRFSAERPKGSFSTLEIQRTEQGDSAMYLCASSLPRQPQHFGDGTRLSIL.